These 16 T cell receptor beta chains were sequenced from one sample in a study of beta chain features in type 1 diabetes. Whole-study findings and limits: Across all four CD4+ subsets, people with type 1 diabetes showed modestly shorter TCRB CDR3s.

Antigen specificity for these receptors is unknown. The authors reverse transcribed all of the isolated RNA, so sequencing captured expressed TCRB transcripts. The data were produced by immunoSEQ multiplex PCR, yet TCRdb's version contains in-frame clones alone and is incomplete. Here the sample spans a few hundred thousand clones, about 23% being singletons. Sequenced: naive CD4+ T cells from blood. The receptors originated from a woman in her twenties or thirties with type 1 diabetes.

The chain couples TRBV5-1 to TRBJ1-5; perhaps TRBD1 as D (5 bases). V lost 0 bases and J 5 bases, leaving 9 bases between the germline ends. This CDR3 is 14 amino acids long. Germline V lookup: CDR1 SGHRS, CDR2 YFSETQ. CDR3 nucleotide sequence: TGCGCCAGCAGCTTGGTAGGGGAGGATCAGCCCCAGCATTTT. Translation gives CASSLVGEDQPQHF.

The rearrangement links TRBV7-9 to TRBJ1-2; TRBD1 matches at 7 bases. Germline CDR1 and CDR2: SEHNR and FQNEAQ (reference sequence). Losses at the gene ends were 0 bases for V and 7 bases for J; bases not matched to a gene: 5. This CDR3 region has 14 residues. This CDR3 is CASSLAGQSAGYTF. Written as DNA, the CDR3 is TGTGCCAGCAGCTTAGCGGGACAGTCTGCTGGCTACACCTTC. The entire variable domain, with the rest obtained from reference TRBV7-9 and TRBJ1-2, is as follows: DTGVSQNPRHKITKRGQNVTFRCDPISEHNRLYWYRQTLGQGPEFLTYFQNEAQLEKSRLLSDRFSAERPKGSFSTLEIQRTEQGDSAMYLCASSLAGQSAGYTFGSGTRLTVV.

This clone has just a few counts. J is TRBJ1-1 and V is TRBV29-1; a possible D gene is TRBD1 (5 bases). V was clipped by 5 bases and J by 5 bases, with 18 bases between them. There are 14 residues in the CDR3. Germline V CDR1 and CDR2: SQVTM, ANQGSEA. CDR3 bases: TGCAGCGTTCTGAAACAGGAAGGGGAAACTGAAGCTTTCTTT. Its protein product is CSVLKQEGETEAFF. The whole variable domain, filled in from reference TRBV29-1 and TRBJ1-1, reads SAVISQKPSRDICQRGTSLTIQCQVDSQVTMMFWYRQQPGQSLTLIATANQGSEATYESGFVIDKFPISRPNLTFSTLTVSNMSPEDSSIYLCSVLKQEGETEAFFGQGTRLTVV.

V and J are TRBV10-2 and TRBJ2-1, with D hard to call. Trimming cost V 2 bases and J 2 bases, with 7 bases left between them. Germline lookup yields CDR1 WSHSY and CDR2 SAAADI. The CDR3 has 14 residues. The CDR3 DNA sequence: TGCGCCAGCAGTGAGGGCAGAACCTACAATGAGCAGTTCTTC. It encodes CASSEGRTYNEQFF.

The chain joins TRBV25-1 to TRBJ1-3; the D gene is possibly TRBD1 (5 bases). The germline gives CDR1 MGHDK, CDR2 SYGVNS. V lost 2 bases and J 4 bases, leaving 12 bases between the germline ends. The CDR3 is 15 amino acids. CDR3 nucleotide sequence: TGTGCCAGCAGTGAACTGGGAGGGGCGGGAAACACCATATATTTT. As protein: CASSELGGAGNTIYF.

Here the CDR3 reads CAKGITNTEAFF. The CDR3 region has the DNA TGTGCCAAGGGGATAACGAACACTGAAGCTTTCTTT. The chain joins TRBV2 to TRBJ1-1; a possible D gene is TRBD1 (5 bases). The CDR3 has 12 residues. Germline V gene sequence: CDR1 SNHLY, CDR2 FYNNEI. With 10 bases removed from V and 1 base from J, the gap between germline ends came to 10 bases.

The chain employs TRBV7-3 and TRBJ2-1; TRBD2 aligns across 10 bases. In germline, CDR1 is SGHTA, CDR2 FQGTGA. There are 15 residues in the CDR3. The J segment lost 10 bases and the V segment lost 2 bases, leaving 8 bases of the junction unmatched. The CDR3 sequence is CASSLGSGRAQEQFF. CDR3 coding DNA: TGTGCCAGCAGCTTAGGGAGCGGGAGGGCCCAGGAGCAGTTCTTC. The variable domain in full, with the rest retrieved from reference TRBV7-3 and TRBJ2-1, is GAGVSQTPSNKVTEKGKYVELRCDPISGHTALYWYRQSLGQGPEFLIYFQGTGAADDSGLPNDRFFAVRPEGSVSTLKIQRTERGDSAVYLCASSLGSGRAQEQFFGPGTRLTVL.

This clone was picked up a small number of times. V gene TRBV4-1 combines with J gene TRBJ2-7; 7 bases fit TRBD1. V shed 4 bases, J shed 0 bases, and the junction held 18 bases outside the gene matches. This CDR3 region has 19 residues. Germline V gene sequence: CDR1 MGHRA, CDR2 YSYEKL. This chain's CDR3 is CASSRKAANQGDLSYEQYF. The DNA for the CDR3 is TGCGCCAGCAGCCGGAAAGCAGCCAATCAGGGGGATCTCTCCTACGAGCAGTACTTC.

This clone was detected only a few times. V gene TRBV7-9 combines with J gene TRBJ1-5; perhaps TRBD1 as D (6 bases). CDR3 length equals 14 residues. Germline V lookup: CDR1 SEHNR, CDR2 FQNEAQ (reference sequence). The V gene lost 4 bases and the J gene lost 3 bases, with 10 bases spanning the gap. DNA of the CDR3: TGTGCCAGCAGCTCCGGGACATCCAATCAGCCCCAGCATTTT. Protein sequence: CASSSGTSNQPQHF.

The rearrangement joins TRBV5-1 to TRBJ1-5; tentatively, D is TRBD1 (5 bases). Trimming left V 0 bases short and J 2 bases short, with 12 bases between. The CDR3 runs 16 residues. The germline V gene has CDR1 SGHRS and CDR2 YFSETQ. CDR3 residues: CASSLGTLEGNQPQHF. Here the CDR3 DNA reads TGCGCCAGCAGCTTGGGGACACTTGAAGGCAATCAGCCCCAGCATTTT.

The chain joins TRBV5-1 to TRBJ2-1; a weak D match, TRBD2 (5 bases). The germline gives CDR1 SGHRS, CDR2 YFSETQ. The CDR3 extends over 14 amino acids. V was cut by 4 bases and J by 4 bases, with 12 bases left in between. The CDR3, as DNA: TGCGCCAGCAGCGAACGGACTGGATACAATGAGCAGTTCTTC. Encoded protein: CASSERTGYNEQFF.

The chain links TRBV25-1 to TRBJ1-2; TRBD1 matches at 7 bases. The germline gives CDR1 MGHDK, CDR2 SYGVNS. J gave up 3 bases and V 5 bases, and 9 bases lay outside the gene matches. The CDR3 consists of 15 residues. The CDR3 region has the DNA TGTGCCAGCAGTCCCGACAGGGTAGTTGACTATGGCTACACCTTC. It translates to CASSPDRVVDYGYTF.

Note on this clone: Other DNA sequences of this sample code for an identical CDR3. V and J are TRBV18 and TRBJ2-3; the D gene is possibly TRBD1 (5 bases). Trimming removed 6 bases from V and 5 bases from J, with 9 bases in between. This CDR3 has 12 amino acids. From germline, CDR1 is KGHSH and CDR2 LQKENI. The CDR3 protein is CASSPQGDTQYF. The CDR3 DNA sequence: TGTGCCAGCTCTCCCCAGGGAGATACGCAGTATTTT.

The chain joins TRBV19 to TRBJ2-1; the match to TRBD2 covers 7 bases. The V gene end was trimmed by 7 bases and the J gene end by 4 bases; junction bases not matched to a gene: 7. CDR1 and CDR2 from the germline V gene are LNHDA and SQIVND (reference sequence). The CDR3 spans 14 residues. CDR3 protein: CASIGGGPYNEQFF. The CDR3 nucleotides are TGTGCCAGTATTGGGGGAGGGCCTTACAATGAGCAGTTCTTC.

This clone occurred a few times. The V gene is TRBV4-2, the J gene TRBJ1-2; 11 bases align to TRBD1. The CDR3 length is 14 residues. With 4 bases clipped from V and 6 bases from J, the junction kept 4 bases outside the gene matches. Germline values: CDR1 LGHNA, CDR2 YNFKEQ. The chain's CDR3 is CASSPGGQGDGYTF. CDR3 bases: TGTGCCAGCAGCCCGGGGGGACAGGGGGATGGCTACACCTTC.

This clone has more than one count but fewer than ten. This chain links TRBV29-1 with TRBJ2-3; perhaps TRBD2 as D (5 bases). Per germline, CDR1 SQVTM and CDR2 ANQGSEA. The CDR3 runs 11 residues. Trimming removed 7 bases at V and 3 bases at J, with 8 bases between. CDR3 coding DNA: TGCAGCGGGAGGCTTACAGATACGCAGTATTTT. Protein sequence: CSGRLTDTQYF.